This paragraph covers one T cell receptor beta chain sequence. The antigen is not known. This sample stems from a study of T-cell memory formation after mild COVID-19. General study findings and limits: In pre-infection memory, a portion of responding clones appeared, which suggested that cross-reactive memory joined.

CDR1 is SGHRS and CDR2 is YFSETQ in the germline V gene. V was cut by 0 bases and J by 8 bases, with 18 bases left in between. This CDR3 has 16 amino acids. MiXCR, run by TCRdb on the 5' RACE reads, gives a single entry per CDR3 protein. The sample records just under 550,000 distinct CDR3 sequences, about a fifth being singletons. Sequencing was carried out using PBMCs or a T cell subset sorted from them (not recorded which). The receptor's source is an adult woman who had mild COVID-19 (a few samples of this study predate the infection). Cell type and time point are not known. The rearrangement joins TRBV5-1 to TRBJ2-1; unclear D gene. In DNA form, the CDR3 reads TGCGCCAGCAGCTTGGATGTACGGGTGATTGGAGATGAGCAGTTCTTC. Its protein product is CASSLDVRVIGDEQFF.